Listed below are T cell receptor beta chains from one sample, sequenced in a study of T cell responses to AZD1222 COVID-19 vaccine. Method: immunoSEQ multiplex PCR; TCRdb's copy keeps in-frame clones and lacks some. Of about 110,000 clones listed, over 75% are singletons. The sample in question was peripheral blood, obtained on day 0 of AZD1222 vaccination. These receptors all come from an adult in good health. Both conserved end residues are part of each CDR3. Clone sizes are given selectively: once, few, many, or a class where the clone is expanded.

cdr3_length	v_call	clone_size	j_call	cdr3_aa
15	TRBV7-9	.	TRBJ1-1	CASSLGTGAQGGAFF
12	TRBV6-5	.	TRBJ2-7	CAGKTGPYEQYF
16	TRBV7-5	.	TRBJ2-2	CVRSHPGDRVPGELFF
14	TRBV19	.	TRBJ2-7	CASTRDRLAYEQYF
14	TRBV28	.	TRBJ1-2	CASSPGGLDYGYTF
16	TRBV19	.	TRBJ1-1	CASSGRRQGGNTEAFF
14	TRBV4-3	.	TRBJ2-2	CASSQGTVPGELFF
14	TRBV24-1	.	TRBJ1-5	CATSDRQGGQPQHF
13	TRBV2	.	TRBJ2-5	CASSVSERETQYF
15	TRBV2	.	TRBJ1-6	CASSPQGLYNSPLHF
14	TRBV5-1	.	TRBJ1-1	CASSSVGWDTEAFF
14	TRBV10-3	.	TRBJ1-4	CAISSGGSGEKLFF
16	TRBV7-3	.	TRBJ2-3	CASSLQTGGSEDTQYF
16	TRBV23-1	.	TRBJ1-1	CASSQLWGESNTEAFF
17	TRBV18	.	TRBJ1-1	CASSLETTGNLNTEAFF
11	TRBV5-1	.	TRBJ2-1	CASNGPPEQFF
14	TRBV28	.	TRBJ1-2	CASSPIPNRAGYTF
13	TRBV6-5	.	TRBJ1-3	CASRQGTGNTIYF
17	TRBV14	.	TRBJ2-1	CARQGGQAGDYYNEQFF
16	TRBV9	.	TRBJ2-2	CASSAEFRRNTGELFF
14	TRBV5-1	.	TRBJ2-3	CASSLYPMGDTQYF
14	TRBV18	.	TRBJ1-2	CASSPDTANYGYTF
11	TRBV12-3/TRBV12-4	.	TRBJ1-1	CASSFSSEAFF
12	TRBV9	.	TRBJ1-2	CASSVGGYGYTF
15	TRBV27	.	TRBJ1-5	CVSRSSGGGNQPQHF
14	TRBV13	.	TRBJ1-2	CASSSGRVNYGYTF
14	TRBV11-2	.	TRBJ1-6	CASSHRDNNSPLHF
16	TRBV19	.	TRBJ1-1	CASSIRTGWGNTEAFF
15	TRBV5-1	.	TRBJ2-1	CASSLQGQLVNEQFF
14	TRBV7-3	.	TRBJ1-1	CASSPTGSPTEAFF
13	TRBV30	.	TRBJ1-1	CAWSPDRGTEAFF
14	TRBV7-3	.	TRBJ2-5	CASSPRSGRETQYF
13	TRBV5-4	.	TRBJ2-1	CASGDRVYNEQFF
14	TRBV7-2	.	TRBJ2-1	CASSLSATYNEQFF
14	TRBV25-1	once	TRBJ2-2	CASRGDGFTGELFF
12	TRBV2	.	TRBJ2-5	CASSVGTETQYF
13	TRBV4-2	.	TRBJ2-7	CASSQDSSYEQYF
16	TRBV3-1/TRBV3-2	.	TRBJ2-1	CASSQDTSGRAWEQFF
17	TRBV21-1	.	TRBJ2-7	CASSKPTPGQSSYEQYF
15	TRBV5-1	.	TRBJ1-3	CASSLAGAWGNTIYF
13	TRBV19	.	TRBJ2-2	CASSPRGSGELFF
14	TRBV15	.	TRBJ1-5	CATSRDRGNQPQHF
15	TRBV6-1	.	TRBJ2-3	CASSERALSTDTQYF
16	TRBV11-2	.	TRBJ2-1	CASSLVGFGQTNEQFF
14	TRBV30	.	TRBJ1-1	CAWSRWVPNTEAFF
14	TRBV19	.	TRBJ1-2	CASSIRRGSYGYTF
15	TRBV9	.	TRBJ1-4	CASSVLQGTNEKLFF
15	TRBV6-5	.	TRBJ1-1	CASSYAGGSRTEAFF
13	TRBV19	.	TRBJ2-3	CASSGQNTDTQYF
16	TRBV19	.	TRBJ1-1	CASSMAGTGGGTEAFF